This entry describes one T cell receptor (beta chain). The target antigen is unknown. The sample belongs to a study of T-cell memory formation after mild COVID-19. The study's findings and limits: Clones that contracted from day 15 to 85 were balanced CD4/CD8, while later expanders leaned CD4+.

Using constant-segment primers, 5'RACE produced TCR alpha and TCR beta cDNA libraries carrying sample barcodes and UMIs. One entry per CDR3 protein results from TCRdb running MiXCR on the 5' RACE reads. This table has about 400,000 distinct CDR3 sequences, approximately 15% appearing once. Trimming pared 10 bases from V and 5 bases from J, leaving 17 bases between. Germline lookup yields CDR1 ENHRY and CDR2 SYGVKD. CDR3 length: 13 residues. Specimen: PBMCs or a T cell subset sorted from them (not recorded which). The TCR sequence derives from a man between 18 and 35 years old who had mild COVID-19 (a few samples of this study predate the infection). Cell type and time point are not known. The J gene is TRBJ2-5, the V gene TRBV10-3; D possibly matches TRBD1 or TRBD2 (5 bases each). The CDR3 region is CASAGREWETQYF. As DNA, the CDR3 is TGTGCCAGTGCGGGCAGGGAGTGGGAGACCCAGTACTTC.